One and the same sample provided the 11 T cell receptor beta chains below, sequenced in a study of glioma-infiltrating T cells. The iRepertoire nested amplicon-rescue multiplex PCR amplified TCR alpha and beta CDR3s from RNA. TCRdb used MiXCR to reprocess the multiplex PCR reads, holding one entry per CDR3 protein. The sample has about 380,000 distinct CDR3 sequences, roughly two fifths seen once. Sample: glioma tissue, nonneoplastic brain tissue, or PBMCs (not recorded which). Source of these receptors: a human donor with low-grade glioma or glioblastoma, undergoing nonglioma brain surgery, or in good health (not recorded which).

This clonotype was counted only a few times. The V call is TRBV6-1, the J call TRBJ1-5, with 10 bases that match TRBD1. The V segment lost 5 bases and the J segment 2 bases; nucleotides outside the gene matches: 3. In germline, CDR1 is MNHNS, CDR2 SASEGT. The CDR3 is made up of 15 amino acids. The chain's CDR3 is CASSRDRGGNQPQHF. The DNA of the CDR3 is TGTGCCAGCAGTAGGGACAGGGGTGGCAATCAGCCCCAGCATTTT.

In its sample, this clonotype was seen a few times. The V gene is TRBV28, the J gene TRBJ2-7; no definite D call. V lost 3 bases, J lost 1 base, and 10 bases lay in between. This CDR3 has 14 residues. Per germline, CDR1 MDHEN and CDR2 SYDVKM. CDR3 bases: TGTGCCAGCAGTTTTTCCCCCACGTCCTACGAGCAGTACTTC. This codes for CASSFSPTSYEQYF.

This clonotype was counted ten times or more. The gene calls are TRBV7-2 and TRBJ1-1; D is perhaps TRBD1 (5 bases). The V gene lost 4 bases and the J gene lost 3 bases, with 9 bases spanning the gap. The length of the CDR3 is 13 residues. Per the germline V gene, CDR1 is SGHTA and CDR2 is FQGNSA. This chain's CDR3 is CASSSRVDTEAFF. The CDR3 DNA is TGTGCCAGCAGCTCCAGGGTCGACACTGAAGCTTTCTTT. Full variable domain (remainder filled in from reference TRBV7-2 and TRBJ1-1): GAGVSQSPSNKVTEKGKDVELRCDPISGHTALYWYRQSLGQGLEFLIYFQGNSAPDKSGLPSDRFSAERTGGSVSTLTIQRTQQEDSAVYLCASSSRVDTEAFFGQGTRLTVV.

This rearrangement joins TRBV27 to TRBJ2-1, with D possibly TRBD1 on 6 matching bases. CDR3 length: 16 residues. V gave up 6 bases and J gave up 2 bases, with 17 bases separating them. Germline loops: CDR1 MNHEY, CDR2 SMNVEV (reference sequence). The DNA for the CDR3 is TGTGCCAGCAGCCTGGTTGTAGGGGGAGCCTACAATGAGCAGTTCTTC. Residues: CASSLVVGGAYNEQFF.

This chain connects TRBV28 to TRBJ2-3; 8 bases are a match to TRBD2. The CDR3 spans 16 residues. V trimming: 4 bases; J trimming: 5 bases; junction bases outside the gene matches: 11. CDR1 is MDHEN and CDR2 is SYDVKM in the germline V gene. This CDR3 reads CASSYREGPDLDTQYF. The DNA of the CDR3 is TGTGCCAGCAGTTACCGGGAGGGCCCAGACCTAGATACGCAGTATTTT.

To note about this clonotype: Likely a read error: the CDR3 ends without its conserved phenylalanine or tryptophan. The rearrangement links TRBV7-2 to TRBJ1-5, with D perhaps matching TRBD1 (5 bases). This CDR3 comprises 17 residues. With 2 bases removed from V and 0 bases from J, the gap between germline ends came to 14 bases. Germline V gives CDR1 SGHTA, CDR2 FQGNSA. The DNA for the CDR3 is TGTGCCAGCAGCTTATTCGGGGGACGGTATAGCAATCAGCCCCAGCATCTT. It yields the protein CASSLFGGRYSNQPQHL.

This clonotype was detected a few times. V is TRBV20-1 and J is TRBJ1-1; maybe TRBD1 (6 bases). The CDR3 length is 17 residues. Trimming stripped 1 base from V and 4 bases from J, with 22 bases between. Germline V gene lookup returns CDR1 DFQATT and CDR2 SNEGSKA (reference sequence). The CDR3 sequence: CSARVRQGIGRVTEAFF. CDR3 nucleotides: TGCAGTGCTAGAGTACGCCAGGGGATAGGACGGGTCACTGAAGCTTTCTTT.

This chain uses TRBV3-1 with TRBJ2-1, with a possible D match to TRBD1 (5 bases). This CDR3 spans 15 amino acids. Germline CDR1 and CDR2: LGHDT and YNNKEL (reference sequence). With 2 bases removed from V and 3 bases from J, the gap between germline ends came to 11 bases. CDR3 nucleotides: TGTGCCAGCAGCCAACGTAGGGGATACTACAATGAGCAGTTCTTC. Translation: CASSQRRGYYNEQFF.

In its sample, this clonotype was seen many times. CDR3 coding DNA: TGTGCCAGCAGTTCGGACGTTAGCTCCTACAATGAGCAGTTCTTC. Encoded protein: CASSSDVSSYNEQFF. The V call is TRBV27, the J call TRBJ2-1; D remains unclear. Per the germline V gene, CDR1 is MNHEY and CDR2 is SMNVEV (reference sequence). Trimming removed 4 bases at V and 0 bases at J, with 10 bases between. The CDR3 spans 15 residues.

The J gene is TRBJ1-4, the V gene TRBV15; D is undetermined. V lost 1 base and J lost 8, with 23 bases in between. Germline CDR1 and CDR2: LNHNV and YYDKDF (reference sequence). The CDR3 spans 18 residues. The CDR3 loop is CATSRAGDRGWVREKLFF. The CDR3, as DNA: TGTGCCACCAGCAGAGCAGGCGACCGTGGATGGGTTCGGGAAAAACTGTTTTTT. Looking up the rest from reference TRBV15 and TRBJ1-4 gives the full variable domain: DAMVIQNPRYQVTQFGKPVTLSCSQTLNHNVMYWYQQKSSQAPKLLFHYYDKDFNNEADTPDNFQSRRPNTSFCFLDIRSPGLGDTAMYLCATSRAGDRGWVREKLFFGSGTQLSVL.

This clonotype was picked up many times. In DNA, the CDR3 is TGTGCCAGCAGTCCCCCCGGGACCCGAAACATTCAGTACTTC. Amino acid sequence: CASSPPGTRNIQYF. This chain joins TRBV28 and TRBJ2-4; D possibly matches TRBD1 or TRBD2 (5 bases each). Germline lookup yields CDR1 MDHEN and CDR2 SYDVKM. The V and J ends lost 5 bases and 6 bases respectively, with 14 bases between them. The CDR3 extends over 14 amino acids.